The T cell receptor beta chain under discussion was sequenced for a study of beta chain features in type 1 diabetes. Overall study results and limits: In all four CD4+ subsets, TCRB CDR3 length was significantly, moderately reduced in type 1 diabetes.

This clone was counted between two and nine times. Antigen: not known. The authors reverse transcribed all of the isolated RNA, so sequencing captured expressed TCRB transcripts. The protocol was immunoSEQ multiplex PCR, while the TCRdb copy is restricted to in-frame clones and leaves out a portion. In the table there are roughly 730,000 clones, 13% of which are singletons. This CDR3 is built from 15 residues. Trimming left V 4 bases short and J 1 base short, with 10 bases between. Germline assignment: CDR1 ENHRY and CDR2 SYGVKD. This chain uses TRBV10-3 with TRBJ2-2; D not certain. The sequence was collected from a man aged 18 to 29 with type 1 diabetes. The source material was naive CD4+ T cells from blood. The CDR3 protein is CAISGASLNTGELFF. Here the CDR3 DNA reads TGTGCCATCAGTGGGGCCAGCCTGAACACCGGGGAGCTGTTTTTT.